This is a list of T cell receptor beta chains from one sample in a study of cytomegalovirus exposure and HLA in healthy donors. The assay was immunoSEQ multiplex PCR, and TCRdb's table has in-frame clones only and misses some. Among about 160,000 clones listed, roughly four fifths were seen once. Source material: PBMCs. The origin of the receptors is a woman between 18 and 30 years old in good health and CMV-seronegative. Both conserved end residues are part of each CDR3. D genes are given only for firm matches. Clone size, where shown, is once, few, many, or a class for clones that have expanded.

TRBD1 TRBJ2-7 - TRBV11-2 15 TGTGCCAGCAGCTTAGGTGGGACAGGGATCAGCGAGCAGTACTTC CASSLGGTGISEQYF
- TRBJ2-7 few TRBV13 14 TGTGCCAGCAGCCTGTACCGGGACAACCACGAGCAGTACTTC CASSLYRDNHEQYF
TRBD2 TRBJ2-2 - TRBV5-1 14 TGCGCCAGCAGAATTTCGGGAGGGACCGGGGAGCTGTTTTTT CASRISGGTGELFF
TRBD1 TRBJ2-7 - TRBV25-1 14 TGTGCCAGCAGGCCGACGACAGGGGCCCACGAGCAGTACTTC CASRPTTGAHEQYF
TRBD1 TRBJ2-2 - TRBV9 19 TGTGCCAGCAGCCTAGGGTACCGGGTGGGACAGGGGGCGACCGGGGAGCTGTTTTTT CASSLGYRVGQGATGELFF
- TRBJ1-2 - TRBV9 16 TGTGCCAGCAGCGTAGGCGAACAGCCCATTAGCTATGGCTACACCTTC CASSVGEQPISYGYTF
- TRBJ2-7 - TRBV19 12 TGTGCCAGTAGTTCCCTCTCCTACGAGCAGTACTTC CASSSLSYEQYF
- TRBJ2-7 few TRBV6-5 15 TGTGCCAGCAGTGGTTCGATACTACAAACCTACGAGCAGTACTTC CASSGSILQTYEQYF
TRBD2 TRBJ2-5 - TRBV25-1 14 TGTGCCAGCAGTGATATGGACGGGGGGGAGACCCAGTACTTC CASSDMDGGETQYF
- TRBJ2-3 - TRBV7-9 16 TGTTCCAGCAGCTTATTAACAGCCGAGAGCACAGATACGCAGTATTTT CSSSLLTAESTDTQYF
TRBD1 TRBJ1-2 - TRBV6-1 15 TGTGCCAGCAGTGAAACCGGGACAGGGGGCTATGGCTACACCTTC CASSETGTGGYGYTF
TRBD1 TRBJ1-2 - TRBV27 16 TGTGCCAGCAGTTTAGCGGCCGGGACAGGGGCCATCCCCTACACCTTC CASSLAAGTGAIPYTF
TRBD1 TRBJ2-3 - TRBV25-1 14 TGTGCCAGCAGGAATTCGAATCTACAGGGGTCGCAGTATTTT CASRNSNLQGSQYF
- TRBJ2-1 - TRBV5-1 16 TGCGCCAGCAGCTTGGCCTTGGCGGGCCCGAACAATGAGCAGTTCTTC CASSLALAGPNNEQFF
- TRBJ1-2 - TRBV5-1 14 TGCGCCAGCAGCTTGGACAGACTAGCCTATGGCTACACCTTC CASSLDRLAYGYTF
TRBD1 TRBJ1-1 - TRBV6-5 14 TGTGCCAGCAGTTACGGGACAGGGAGCACTGAAGCTTTCTTT CASSYGTGSTEAFF
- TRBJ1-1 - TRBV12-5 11 TGTGCTAGTGGTCTTAACCGCAGGGCTTTCTTT CASGLNRRAFF
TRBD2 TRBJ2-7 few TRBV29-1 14 TGCAGCGTAAAGAGGACTAGCGGGAGTTACGAGCAGTACTTC CSVKRTSGSYEQYF
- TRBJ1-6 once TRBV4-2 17 TGTGCCAGCAGCCAAGATTGGGCAGGAGGGAATAATTCACCCCTCCACTTT CASSQDWAGGNNSPLHF
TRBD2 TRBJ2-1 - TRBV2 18 TGTGCCAGCAGTGAACCTGGTAGCGGGGGGACTTTTCGTAATGAGCAGTTCTTC CASSEPGSGGTFRNEQFF
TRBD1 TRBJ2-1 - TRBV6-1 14 TGTGCCAGCTTGACAGGGACAAGTAACAATGAGCAGTTCTTC CASLTGTSNNEQFF
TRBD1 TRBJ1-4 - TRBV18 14 TGTGCCAGCTCATCATCGGACAGGGCTGAAAAACTGTTTTTT CASSSSDRAEKLFF
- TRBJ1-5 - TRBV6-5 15 TGTGCCAGCAGGAAAGCGCGCGGGCCGGATCAGCCCCAGCATTTT CASRKARGPDQPQHF
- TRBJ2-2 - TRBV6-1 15 TGTGCCAGCACTCCAATTGACAGGAACACCGGGGAGCTGTTTTTT CASTPIDRNTGELFF
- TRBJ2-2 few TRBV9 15 TGTGCCAGCAGCGTAGCTGGGGGGGCTGGCGGGGAGCTGTTTTTT CASSVAGGAGGELFF
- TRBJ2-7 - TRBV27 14 TGTGCCAGCAGTGTTTTTATTGGGGCGAACGAGCAGTACTTC CASSVFIGANEQYF
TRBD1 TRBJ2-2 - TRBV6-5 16 TGTGCCAGCAGTTACGGCGGGACAGGGTACACCGGGGAGCTGTTTTTT CASSYGGTGYTGELFF
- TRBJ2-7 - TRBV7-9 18 TGTGCCAGCAGCTCCGGACTGGGCACCGACTTGTATTCCTACGAGCAGTACTTC CASSSGLGTDLYSYEQYF
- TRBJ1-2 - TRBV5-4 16 TGTGCCAGCAGCCCCCCTTCTGGGAGGGGGTCTGGTGGCTACACCTTC CASSPPSGRGSGGYTF
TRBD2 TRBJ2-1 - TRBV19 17 TGTGCCAGTAGTGCGACTAGCGGGGGTTGGTCCTACAATGAGCAGTTCTTC CASSATSGGWSYNEQFF
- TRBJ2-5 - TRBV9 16 TGTGCCAGCAGCGTAGGACTTAGCCTCTTCCAAGAGACCCAGTACTTC CASSVGLSLFQETQYF
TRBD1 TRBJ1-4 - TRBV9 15 TGTGCCAGCAGCGTAGGTGACAGGGACCTCGAAAAACTGTTTTTT CASSVGDRDLEKLFF
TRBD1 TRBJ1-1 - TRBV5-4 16 TGTGCCAGCAGCTTGGGGGCAGGGGGCATGAACACTGAAGCTTTCTTT CASSLGAGGMNTEAFF
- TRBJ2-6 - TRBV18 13 TGTGCCAGCTCACCCAGTATGGCCAACGTCCTGACTTTC CASSPSMANVLTF
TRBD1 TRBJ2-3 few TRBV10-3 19 TGTGCCATCAGTGAGCCTCTCGGGACAGCTGAATCCTACACAGATACGCAGTATTTT CAISEPLGTAESYTDTQYF
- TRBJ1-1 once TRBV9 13 TGTGCCAGCACCGGCCCGGGGGACACTGAAGCTTTCTTT CASTGPGDTEAFF
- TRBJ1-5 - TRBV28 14 TGTGCCAGCAGTTCAGGGTCTGTGGATCAGCCCCAGCATTTT CASSSGSVDQPQHF